The 30 T cell receptor beta chains below come from one sample, sequenced in a study of coeliac disease. Broader study findings: In active celiac disease, intraepithelial and lamina propria TRB and TRG repertoires were less clonal than controls.

These TCRs' antigens remain unknown. The protocol was immunoSEQ multiplex PCR, while the TCRdb copy is restricted to in-frame clones and leaves out a portion. The sample carries over 2,500 clones, around half recorded once. Sequenced sample: intraepithelial lymphocytes from the gut. The origin of the receptors is a middle-aged man with active celiac disease.

V gene TRBV7-3 combines with J gene TRBJ2-2, with TRBD1 matching over 9 bases. The germline gives CDR1 SGHTA, CDR2 FQGTGA. CDR3 length: 14 residues. Trimming took 5 bases from V and 10 from J; bases not matched to a gene: 8. Written as DNA, the CDR3 is TGTGCCAGCAGCAAAGGGGGACAGGGTACGGAGCTGTTTTTT. Its translation: CASSKGGQGTELFF.

This clone was seen a few times. The genes are TRBV2 and TRBJ2-3; 7 bases line up with TRBD2. CDR3 length: 18 residues. Trimming took 6 bases from V and 2 from J; bases not matched to a gene: 17. Germline CDR1 is SNHLY and CDR2 is FYNNEI. Here the CDR3 reads CASSAYGGRGVYTDTQYF. In DNA, the CDR3 is TGTGCCAGCAGCGCATACGGCGGGAGAGGGGTTTACACAGATACGCAGTATTTT.

V usage is TRBV28 and J usage is TRBJ2-2; D is unclear. There are 13 residues in the CDR3. The germline V gene has CDR1 MDHEN and CDR2 SYDVKM. The germline V and J ends were trimmed by 4 bases and 1 base, with 4 bases remaining between them. The CDR3 nucleotides read TGTGCCAGCAGTTCTCGGAACACCGGGGAGCTGTTTTTT. The encoded protein is CASSSRNTGELFF.

The rearrangement links TRBV27 to TRBJ1-2; D remains ambiguous. Per germline, CDR1 MNHEY and CDR2 SMNVEV (reference sequence). CDR3 length: 13 amino acids. Trimming took 5 bases from V and 8 from J, leaving 15 bases between them. The CDR3 protein is CASSPKAARGYTF. Here the CDR3 DNA reads TGTGCCAGCAGTCCCAAGGCGGCCCGGGGCTACACCTTC.

This clone was detected a few times. The V gene is TRBV6-6, the J gene TRBJ2-1; 10 bases align to TRBD2. The CDR3 contains 15 residues. V was clipped by 6 bases and J by 3 bases; unmatched bases: 5. CDR1 and CDR2 (germline): MNHNY, SVGAGI (reference sequence). DNA for the CDR3: TGTGCCAGCAGCCTTTCTAGCGGGAGCTACAATGAGCAGTTCTTC. The encoded protein is CASSLSSGSYNEQFF.

The V gene is TRBV14, the J gene TRBJ1-4; no reliable D call. The V end was cut by 2 bases, the J end by 4 bases, with 8 bases between. Germline V lookup: CDR1 SGHDN, CDR2 FVKESK. This CDR3 comprises 14 residues. This CDR3 reads CASSQNTLNEKLFF. CDR3 DNA: TGTGCCAGCAGCCAAAACACGCTTAATGAAAAACTGTTTTTT.

The chain uses TRBV14 and TRBJ2-1; possible D gene TRBD2, 5 bases. The CDR3 has 16 residues. CDR1 and CDR2 from the germline V gene are SGHDN and FVKESK. Between the trimmed V and J ends, which lost 1 base and 6 bases, there was a span of 16 bases. This CDR3 is CASSQAPDFGFNEQFF. CDR3 nucleotides: TGTGCCAGCAGCCAAGCTCCGGACTTCGGGTTCAATGAGCAGTTCTTC.

The CDR3 nucleotides are TGTGCCAGCAGCTTAGTCTCTGGAGAAGAGCAGTTCTTC. Its protein is CASSLVSGEEQFF. The chain recombines TRBV7-9 with TRBJ2-1; D uncertain. Trimming stripped 1 base from V and 10 bases from J, with 11 bases between. Germline V gene data show CDR1 as SEHNR and CDR2 as FQNEAQ (reference sequence). The CDR3 runs to 13 residues.

This chain links TRBV2 with TRBJ2-6, with D tentatively TRBD2 (6 bases). V shed 5 bases and J shed 0 bases, with 17 bases lying between them. The CDR3 extends over 18 amino acids. CDR1 is SNHLY and CDR2 is FYNNEI in the germline V gene. CDR3 DNA: TGTGCCAGCAGTAAGCGGGTACAGATACTCTCTGGGGCCAACGTCCTGACTTTC. Translating it yields CASSKRVQILSGANVLTF.

The rearrangement uses TRBV25-1 and TRBJ1-2; D possibly corresponds to TRBD1 (5 bases). With 6 bases removed from V and 8 bases from J, the gap between germline ends came to 7 bases. There are 10 residues in the CDR3. Germline CDR1 and CDR2: MGHDK and SYGVNS. The CDR3 DNA reads as TGTGCCAGCAGCCGGGGGGGCTACACCTTC. Its protein is CASSRGGYTF.

This clone was recorded once. The rearrangement joins TRBV27 to TRBJ2-1; D is perhaps TRBD2 (5 bases). Germline-derived CDR1 and CDR2 are MNHEY and SMNVEV (reference sequence). Trimming took 5 bases from V and 7 from J, leaving 9 bases between them. CDR3 size: 12 residues. The CDR3: CASSPLGNEQFF. The DNA for the CDR3 is TGTGCCAGCAGTCCACTAGGAAATGAGCAGTTCTTC.

The J gene is TRBJ1-1, the V gene TRBV2, with 7 bases lining up with TRBD1. The V and J ends lost 6 bases and 0 bases, in that order; junction bases with no gene match: 1. Germline CDR1 is SNHLY and CDR2 is FYNNEI. The length of the CDR3 is 13 residues. CDR3 residues: CASRQGLNTEAFF. The CDR3 region has the DNA TGTGCCAGCAGACAGGGGCTGAACACTGAAGCTTTCTTT.

V gene TRBV7-5 combines with J gene TRBJ1-6. TRBV7-5 is given as a pseudogene. The length of the CDR3 is 15 residues. The CDR3 is CASSLKAYGNSPLHF. Here the CDR3 DNA reads TGTGCCAGCAGCTTAAAGGCTTACGGGAATTCACCCCTCCACTTT.

The V and J genes are TRBV21-1 and TRBJ2-1; the DNA was not used to check the table's D call, TRBD2. TRBV21-1 is termed a pseudogene. The CDR3 length is 15 residues. The CDR3 protein is CASSKSTPGGNEQFF. CDR3 nucleotides: TGTGCCAGCAGCAAATCGACCCCCGGGGGAAATGAGCAGTTCTTC.

This clone occurred once. This sequence joins TRBV5-1 and TRBJ1-1, with D unclear. In germline, CDR1 is SGHRS, CDR2 YFSETQ. The CDR3 is made up of 13 amino acids. Trimming took off 1 base at V and 4 bases at J, with 8 bases between the two ends. The CDR3 DNA sequence: TGCGCCAGCAGCTTGATGGAGGGCACTGAAGCTTTCTTT. Protein: CASSLMEGTEAFF.

This clone is large in the sample. This chain links TRBV5-4 with TRBJ1-1, with 11 nucleotides matching TRBD1. Germline CDR1 is SGHNT and CDR2 is YYREEE (reference sequence). The CDR3 sequence is 16 residues long. V lost 5 bases and J lost 1; bases outside the gene matches: 7. The CDR3 bases are TGTGCCAGCAGTGGCAGGGGGACAGGGGGGAACACTGAAGCTTTCTTT. This codes for CASSGRGTGGNTEAFF.

The chain carries TRBV29-1 and TRBJ2-7; 10 positions agree with TRBD1. Germline CDR1 SQVTM, CDR2 ANQGSEA. The CDR3 spans 16 residues. The V and J ends lost 3 bases and 1 base, in that order; junction bases with no gene match: 9. The CDR3 DNA reads as TGCAGCGTTGAGTCTTCCGGGACAGGGGTTTCCTACGAGCAGTACTTC. Its translation: CSVESSGTGVSYEQYF.

The gene calls are TRBV5-1 and TRBJ2-1, with 9 bases matching TRBD1. The CDR3 loop spans 15 amino acids. The V segment lost 4 bases and the J segment 6 bases; nucleotides outside the gene matches: 8. CDR1 and CDR2 from the germline V gene are SGHRS and YFSETQ. The DNA for the CDR3 is TGCGCCAGCAGCCCCGACCCGACAGGGGGCAATGAGCAGTTCTTC. This codes for CASSPDPTGGNEQFF.

The chain employs TRBV12-5 and TRBJ1-2; 9 bases are shared with TRBD1. The CDR3 is made up of 17 amino acids. Germline V lookup: CDR1 LGHNT, CDR2 FRNRAP. The J segment lost 4 bases and the V segment lost 2 bases, leaving 11 bases of the junction unmatched. The CDR3 here is CASGLTRRDRVPYGYTF. In DNA, the CDR3 is TGTGCTAGTGGTTTGACCCGCCGGGACAGGGTACCCTATGGCTACACCTTC.

This clone has just a few counts. The V call is TRBV5-4, the J call TRBJ1-1; D is unclear. Germline CDR1 is SGHNT and CDR2 is YYREEE (reference sequence). Trimming removed 2 bases at V and 4 bases at J, with 6 bases between. The CDR3 has 12 amino acids. CDR3 bases: TGTGCCAGCAGCTTTGGAGTCACTGAAGCTTTCTTT. The encoded protein is CASSFGVTEAFF. The whole variable domain, filled in from reference TRBV5-4 and TRBJ1-1, reads ETGVTQSPTHLIKTRGQQVTLRCSSQSGHNTVSWYQQALGQGPQFIFQYYREEENGRGNFPPRFSGLQFPNYSSELNVNALELDDSALYLCASSFGVTEAFFGQGTRLTVV.

J is TRBJ2-1 and V is TRBV5-1, with TRBD2 identical over 8 bases. The ends lost 5 bases at V and 2 bases at J; junction bases unmatched: 3. The CDR3 sequence is 14 residues long. Germline V CDR1 and CDR2: SGHRS, YFSETQ. The CDR3 coding sequence is TGCGCCAGCAGACTAGCGGAGACCTACAATGAGCAGTTCTTC. The encoded protein is CASRLAETYNEQFF.

This clone showed up just a few times. The rearrangement joins TRBV14 to TRBJ2-3; D might be TRBD2 (5 bases). Germline CDR1 and CDR2: SGHDN and FVKESK. The CDR3 length is 16 residues. Deletions cut 2 bases from V and 2 bases from J, with 14 bases between. Here the CDR3 reads CASSQLASRFTDTQYF. The DNA for the CDR3 is TGTGCCAGCAGCCAATTGGCTAGCAGATTCACAGATACGCAGTATTTT.

This clone was picked up a small number of times. The rearrangement links TRBV21-1 to TRBJ1-2; the table's D gene call, TRBD1, was not cross checked with the DNA. TRBV21-1 is designated a pseudogene. The CDR3 consists of 17 residues. This CDR3 reads CASSNRRTGGLDSGYTF. In DNA form, the CDR3 reads TGTGCCAGCAGCAATAGAAGGACAGGGGGCCTAGACTCTGGCTACACCTTC.

There are a few counts of this clone. The chain combines TRBV12-5 with TRBJ1-2; tentative D call: TRBD1 (6 bases). The V gene lost 0 bases and the J gene lost 3 bases, with 11 bases spanning the gap. Germline V CDR1 and CDR2: LGHNT, FRNRAP. The CDR3 contains 15 residues. Here the CDR3 reads CASGLVMGADYGYTF. The CDR3 coding sequence is TGTGCTAGTGGTTTGGTAATGGGGGCGGACTATGGCTACACCTTC. Supplemented by reference TRBV12-5 and TRBJ1-2, the full variable domain reads DARVTQTPRHKVTEMGQEVTMRCQPILGHNTVFWYRQTMMQGLELLAYFRNRAPLDDSGMPKDRFSAEMPDATLATLKIQPSEPRDSAVYFCASGLVMGADYGYTFGSGTRLTVV.

The DNA of the CDR3 is TGTGCCAGCAGTGGGGCCGGGAGCGAGCAGTTCTTC. It yields the protein CASSGAGSEQFF. The chain recombines TRBV25-1 with TRBJ2-1, with D perhaps TRBD2 (6 bases). V lost 4 bases, J lost 10 bases, and 11 bases lay in between. The CDR3 spans 12 residues. The germline V gene encodes CDR1 MGHDK and CDR2 SYGVNS. Based on the CDR3 plus reference TRBV25-1 and TRBJ2-1, the full variable domain is EADIYQTPRYLVIGTGKKITLECSQTMGHDKMYWYQQDPGMELHLIHYSYGVNSTEKGDLSSESTVSRIRTEHFPLTLESARPSHTSQYLCASSGAGSEQFFGPGTRLTVL.

By its share, this clone is large. The chain employs TRBV4-3 and TRBJ1-5; TRBD1 might be the D (6 bases). Trimming shortened V by 1 base and J by 1 base, and 8 bases separated the two germline ends. Germline loops: CDR1 LGHNA, CDR2 YSLEER. This CDR3 is built from 15 residues. The CDR3 DNA is TGCGCCAGCAGCCAAGGCAGGGGAAGCAATCAGCCCCAGCATTTT. Amino acids: CASSQGRGSNQPQHF.

This chain links TRBV7-2 with TRBJ2-7, with 9 bases fitting TRBD2. The J segment lost 0 bases and the V segment lost 5 bases, leaving 5 bases of the junction unmatched. Germline values: CDR1 SGHTA, CDR2 FQGNSA. This CDR3 is 15 amino acids long. CDR3 sequence reads: CASSQTSGASYEQYF. The CDR3 region has the DNA TGTGCCAGCAGCCAGACTAGCGGAGCCTCCTACGAGCAGTACTTC.

CDR3 in DNA: TGTGCCACCAGGGGTAGCGGCACAGATACGCAGTATTTT. This codes for CATRGSGTDTQYF. The rearrangement joins TRBV15 to TRBJ2-3, with D possibly being TRBD2 (5 bases). Trimming took off 6 bases at V and 1 base at J, with 8 bases between the two ends. Germline loops: CDR1 LNHNV, CDR2 YYDKDF (reference sequence). The CDR3 totals 13 residues.

The V and J genes are TRBV2 and TRBJ2-5, with D unclear. CDR1 is SNHLY, CDR2 FYNNEI, per germline. V shed 4 bases and J shed 2 bases, with 8 bases lying between them. The CDR3 contains 13 residues. CDR3 DNA: TGTGCCAGCAGTGTCATAGAGCAAGAGACCCAGTACTTC. Protein: CASSVIEQETQYF.

The chain couples TRBV2 to TRBJ2-1, with no clear D. Germline loops: CDR1 SNHLY, CDR2 FYNNEI. V lost 4 bases to trimming and J lost 4 bases, with 8 bases between them. There are 13 residues in the CDR3. The CDR3 coding sequence is TGTGCCAGCAGTGCTGGAGATTACAATGAGCAGTTCTTC. Protein sequence: CASSAGDYNEQFF.